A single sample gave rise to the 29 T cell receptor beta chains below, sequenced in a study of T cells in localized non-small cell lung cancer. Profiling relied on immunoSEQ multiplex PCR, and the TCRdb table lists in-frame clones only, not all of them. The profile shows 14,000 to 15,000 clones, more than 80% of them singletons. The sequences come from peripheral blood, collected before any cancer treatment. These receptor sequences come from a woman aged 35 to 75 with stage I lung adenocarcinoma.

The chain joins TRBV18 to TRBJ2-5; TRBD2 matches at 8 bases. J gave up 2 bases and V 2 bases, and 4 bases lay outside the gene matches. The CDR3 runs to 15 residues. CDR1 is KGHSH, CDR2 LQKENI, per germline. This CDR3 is CASSPVAGPQETQYF. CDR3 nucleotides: TGTGCCAGCTCACCAGTAGCGGGGCCACAAGAGACCCAGTACTTC.

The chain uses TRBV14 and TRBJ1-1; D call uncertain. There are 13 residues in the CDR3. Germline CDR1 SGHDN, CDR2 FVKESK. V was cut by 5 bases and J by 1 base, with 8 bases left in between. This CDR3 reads CASSTGKNTEAFF. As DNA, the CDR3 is TGTGCCAGCAGCACGGGGAAGAACACTGAAGCTTTCTTT.

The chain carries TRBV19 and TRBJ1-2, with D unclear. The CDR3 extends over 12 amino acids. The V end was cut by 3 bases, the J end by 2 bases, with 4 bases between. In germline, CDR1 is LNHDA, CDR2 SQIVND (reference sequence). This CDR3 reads CASSISNYGYTF. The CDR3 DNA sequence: TGTGCCAGTAGTATCTCCAACTATGGCTACACCTTC.

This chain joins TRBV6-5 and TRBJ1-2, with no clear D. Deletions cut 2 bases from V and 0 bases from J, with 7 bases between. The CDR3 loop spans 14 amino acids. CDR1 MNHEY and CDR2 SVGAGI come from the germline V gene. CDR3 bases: TGTGCCAGCAGTTACGGAGCCTCTAACTATGGCTACACCTTC. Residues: CASSYGASNYGYTF.

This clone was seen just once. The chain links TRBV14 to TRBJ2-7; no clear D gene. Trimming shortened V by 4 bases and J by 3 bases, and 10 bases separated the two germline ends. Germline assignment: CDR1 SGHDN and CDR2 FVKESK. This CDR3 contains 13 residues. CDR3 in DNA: TGTGCCAGCAGCCCTGCCCAGTTCTACGAGCAGTACTTC. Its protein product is CASSPAQFYEQYF. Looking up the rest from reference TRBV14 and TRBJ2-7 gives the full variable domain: EAGVTQFPSHSVIEKGQTVTLRCDPISGHDNLYWYRRVMGKEIKFLLHFVKESKQDESGMPNNRFLAERTGGTYSTLKVQPAELEDSGVYFCASSPAQFYEQYFGPGTRLTVT.

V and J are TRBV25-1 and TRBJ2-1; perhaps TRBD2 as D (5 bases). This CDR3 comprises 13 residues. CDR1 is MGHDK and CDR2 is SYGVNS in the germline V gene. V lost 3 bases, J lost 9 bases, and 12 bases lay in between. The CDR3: CASSDPERGEQFF. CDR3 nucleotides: TGTGCCAGCAGTGATCCTGAACGGGGTGAGCAGTTCTTC.

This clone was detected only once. CDR3 loop: CASSLDRQGTEAFF. In DNA form, the CDR3 reads TGTGCCAGCAGCTTGGATCGGCAGGGGACTGAAGCTTTCTTT. V is TRBV5-6 and J is TRBJ1-1; the D gene is possibly TRBD1 (6 bases). The CDR3 runs 14 residues. Trimming shortened V by 0 bases and J by 5 bases, and 11 bases separated the two germline ends. The germline CDR1 and CDR2 sequences are SGHDT and YYEEEE. The variable domain in full, completed from reference TRBV5-6 and TRBJ1-1, reads DAGVTQSPTHLIKTRGQQVTLRCSPKSGHDTVSWYQQALGQGPQFIFQYYEEEERQRGNFPDRFSGHQFPNYSSELNVNALLLGDSALYLCASSLDRQGTEAFFGQGTRLTVV.

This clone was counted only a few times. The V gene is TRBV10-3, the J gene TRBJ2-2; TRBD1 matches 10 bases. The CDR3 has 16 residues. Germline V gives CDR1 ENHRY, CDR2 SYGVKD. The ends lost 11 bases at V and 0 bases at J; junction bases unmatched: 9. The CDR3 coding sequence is TGTGCCTGTTCCGGGACAGGGGTTACGAACACCGGGGAGCTGTTTTTT. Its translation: CACSGTGVTNTGELFF.

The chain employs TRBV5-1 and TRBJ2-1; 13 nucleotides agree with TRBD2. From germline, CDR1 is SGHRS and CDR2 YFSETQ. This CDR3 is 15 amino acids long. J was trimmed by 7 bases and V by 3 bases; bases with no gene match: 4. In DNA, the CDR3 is TGCGCCAGCAGCTCACTAGCGGGGGGGCAGAATGAGCAGTTCTTC. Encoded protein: CASSSLAGGQNEQFF.

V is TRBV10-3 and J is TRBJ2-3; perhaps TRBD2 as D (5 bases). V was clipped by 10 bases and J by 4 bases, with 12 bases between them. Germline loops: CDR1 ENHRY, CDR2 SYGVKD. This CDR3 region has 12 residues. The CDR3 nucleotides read TGTGCCACCCAAGAGGGCTCAGATACGCAGTATTTT. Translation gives CATQEGSDTQYF.

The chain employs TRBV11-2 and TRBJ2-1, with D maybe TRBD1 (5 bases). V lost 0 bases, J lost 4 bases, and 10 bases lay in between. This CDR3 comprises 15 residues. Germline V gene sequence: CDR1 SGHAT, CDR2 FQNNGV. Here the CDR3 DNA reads TGTGCCAGCAGCTTAGAACAGGCCCCTTACAATGAGCAGTTCTTC. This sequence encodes CASSLEQAPYNEQFF.

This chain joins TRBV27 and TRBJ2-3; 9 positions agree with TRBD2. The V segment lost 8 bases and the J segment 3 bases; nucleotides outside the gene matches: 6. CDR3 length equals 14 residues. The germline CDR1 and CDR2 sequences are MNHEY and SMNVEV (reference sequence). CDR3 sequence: CASARAGGTDTQYF. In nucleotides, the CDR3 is TGTGCCAGCGCGCGGGCGGGGGGGACAGATACGCAGTATTTT.

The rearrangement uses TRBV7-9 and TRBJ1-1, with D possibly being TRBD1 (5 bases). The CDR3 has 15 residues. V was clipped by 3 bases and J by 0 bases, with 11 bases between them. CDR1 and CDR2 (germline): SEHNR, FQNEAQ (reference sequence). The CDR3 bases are TGTGCCAGCAGCTTGGGACTTGCTATGAACACTGAAGCTTTCTTT. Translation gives CASSLGLAMNTEAFF. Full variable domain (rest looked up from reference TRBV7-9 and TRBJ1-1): DTGVSQNPRHKITKRGQNVTFRCDPISEHNRLYWYRQTLGQGPEFLTYFQNEAQLEKSRLLSDRFSAERPKGSFSTLEIQRTEQGDSAMYLCASSLGLAMNTEAFFGQGTRLTVV.

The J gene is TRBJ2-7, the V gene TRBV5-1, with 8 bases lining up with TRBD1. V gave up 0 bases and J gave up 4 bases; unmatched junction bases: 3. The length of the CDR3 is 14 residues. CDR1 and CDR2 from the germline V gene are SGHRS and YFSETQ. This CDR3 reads CASSLGTGQYEQYF. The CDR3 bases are TGCGCCAGCAGCTTGGGGACAGGGCAGTACGAGCAGTACTTC.

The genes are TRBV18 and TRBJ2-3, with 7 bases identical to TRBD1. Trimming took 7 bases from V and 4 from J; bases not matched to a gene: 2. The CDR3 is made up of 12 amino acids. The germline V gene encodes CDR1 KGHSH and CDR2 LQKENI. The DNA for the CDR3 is TGTGCCAGCTTCACAGGGGCAGATACGCAGTATTTT. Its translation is CASFTGADTQYF. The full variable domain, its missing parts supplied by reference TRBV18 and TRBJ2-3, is NAGVMQNPRHLVRRRGQEARLRCSPMKGHSHVYWYRQLPEEGLKFMVYLQKENIIDESGMPKERFSAEFPKEGPSILRIQQVVRGDSAAYFCASFTGADTQYFGPGTRLTVL.

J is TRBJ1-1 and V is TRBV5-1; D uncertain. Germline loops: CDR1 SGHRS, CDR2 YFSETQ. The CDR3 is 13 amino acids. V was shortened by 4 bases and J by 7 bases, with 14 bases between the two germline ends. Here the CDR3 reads CASSGVGGIEAFF. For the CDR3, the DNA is TGCGCCAGCAGCGGGGTTGGAGGGATTGAAGCTTTCTTT.

The CDR3 region is CAIRDRTEAFF. The CDR3 region has the DNA TGTGCCATCAGGGATAGGACTGAAGCTTTCTTT. V usage is TRBV10-3 and J usage is TRBJ1-1; D is undetermined. V lost 6 bases and J 5 bases, leaving 7 bases between the germline ends. The germline V gene has CDR1 ENHRY and CDR2 SYGVKD. The CDR3 runs to 11 residues.

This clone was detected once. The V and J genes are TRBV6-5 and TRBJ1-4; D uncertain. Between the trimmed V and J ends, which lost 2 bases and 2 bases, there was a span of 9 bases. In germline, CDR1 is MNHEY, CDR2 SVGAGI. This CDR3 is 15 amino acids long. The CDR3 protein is CASSYAGSTNEKLFF. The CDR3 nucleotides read TGTGCCAGCAGTTACGCGGGGAGTACTAATGAAAAACTGTTTTTT.

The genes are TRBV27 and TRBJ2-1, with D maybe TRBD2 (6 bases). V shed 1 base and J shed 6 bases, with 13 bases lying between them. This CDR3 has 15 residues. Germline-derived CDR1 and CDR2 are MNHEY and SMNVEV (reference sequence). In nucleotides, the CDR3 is TGTGCCAGCAGTTTATTACTAGCAATGGGCAATGAGCAGTTCTTC. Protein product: CASSLLLAMGNEQFF.

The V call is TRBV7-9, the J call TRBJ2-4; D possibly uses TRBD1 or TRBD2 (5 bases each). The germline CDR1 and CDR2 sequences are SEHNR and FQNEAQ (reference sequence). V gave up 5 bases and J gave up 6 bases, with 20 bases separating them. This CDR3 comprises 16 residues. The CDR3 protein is CASSPSTTGGRNIQYF. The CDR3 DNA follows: TGTGCCAGCAGCCCCTCAACGACTGGGGGTCGAAACATTCAGTACTTC.

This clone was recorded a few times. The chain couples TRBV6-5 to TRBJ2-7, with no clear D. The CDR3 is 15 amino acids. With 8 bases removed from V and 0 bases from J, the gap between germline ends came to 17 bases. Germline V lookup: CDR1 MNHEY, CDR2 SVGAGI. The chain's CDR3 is CASAPPVAVSYEQYF. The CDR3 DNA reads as TGTGCCAGCGCGCCCCCCGTTGCGGTCTCCTACGAGCAGTACTTC.

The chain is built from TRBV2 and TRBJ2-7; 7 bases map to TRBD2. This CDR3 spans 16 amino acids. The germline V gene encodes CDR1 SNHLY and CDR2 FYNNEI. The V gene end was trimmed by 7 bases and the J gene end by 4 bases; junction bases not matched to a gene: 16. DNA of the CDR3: TGTGCCAGCAACGACCCCGGGACTATGTATGTGTACGAGCAGTACTTC. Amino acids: CASNDPGTMYVYEQYF.

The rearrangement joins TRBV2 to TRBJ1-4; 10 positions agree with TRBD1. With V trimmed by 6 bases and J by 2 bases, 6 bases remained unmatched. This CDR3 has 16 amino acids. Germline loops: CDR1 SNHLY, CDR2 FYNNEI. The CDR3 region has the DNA TGTGCCAGCAGCGGGGACAGGGGTGGTACTAATGAAAAACTGTTTTTT. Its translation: CASSGDRGGTNEKLFF.

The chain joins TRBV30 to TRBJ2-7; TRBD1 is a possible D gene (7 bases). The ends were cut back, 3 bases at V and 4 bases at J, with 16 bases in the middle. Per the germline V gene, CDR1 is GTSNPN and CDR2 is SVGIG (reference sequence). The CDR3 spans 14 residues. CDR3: CAWRARGARYEQYF. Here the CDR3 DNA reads TGTGCCTGGAGGGCCAGGGGGGCAAGGTACGAGCAGTACTTC.

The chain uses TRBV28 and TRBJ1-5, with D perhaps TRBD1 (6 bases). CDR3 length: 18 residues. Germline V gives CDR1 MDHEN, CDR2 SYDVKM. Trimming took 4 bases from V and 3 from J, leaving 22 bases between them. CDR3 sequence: CASSYWSGIQGTNQPQHF. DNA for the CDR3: TGTGCCAGCAGTTATTGGTCTGGGATACAGGGCACCAATCAGCCCCAGCATTTT. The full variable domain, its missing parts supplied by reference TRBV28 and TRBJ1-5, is DVKVTQSSRYLVKRTGEKVFLECVQDMDHENMFWYRQDPGLGLRLIYFSYDVKMKEKGDIPEGYSVSREKKERFSLILESASTNQTSMYLCASSYWSGIQGTNQPQHFGDGTRLSIL.

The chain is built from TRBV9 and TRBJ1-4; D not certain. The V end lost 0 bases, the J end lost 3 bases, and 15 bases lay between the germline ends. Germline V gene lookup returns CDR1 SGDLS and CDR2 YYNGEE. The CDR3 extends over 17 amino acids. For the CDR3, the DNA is TGTGCCAGCAGCGTAGAGCCGATGGGGTCGTCTAATGAAAAACTGTTTTTT. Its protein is CASSVEPMGSSNEKLFF.

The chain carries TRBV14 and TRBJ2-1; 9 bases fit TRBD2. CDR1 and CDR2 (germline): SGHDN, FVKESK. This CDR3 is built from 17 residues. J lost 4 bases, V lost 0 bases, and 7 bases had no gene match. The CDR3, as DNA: TGTGCCAGCAGCCAAGATGGCGCGGGGGGGTTGTACAATGAGCAGTTCTTC. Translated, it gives CASSQDGAGGLYNEQFF. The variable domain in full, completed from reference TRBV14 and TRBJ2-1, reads EAGVTQFPSHSVIEKGQTVTLRCDPISGHDNLYWYRRVMGKEIKFLLHFVKESKQDESGMPNNRFLAERTGGTYSTLKVQPAELEDSGVYFCASSQDGAGGLYNEQFFGPGTRLTVL.

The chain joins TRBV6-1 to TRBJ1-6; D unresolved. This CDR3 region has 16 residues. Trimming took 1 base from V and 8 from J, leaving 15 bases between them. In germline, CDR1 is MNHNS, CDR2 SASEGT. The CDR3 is CASSEGRKPGYSPLHF. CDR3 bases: TGTGCCAGCAGTGAAGGGCGGAAGCCCGGTTATTCACCCCTCCACTTT.

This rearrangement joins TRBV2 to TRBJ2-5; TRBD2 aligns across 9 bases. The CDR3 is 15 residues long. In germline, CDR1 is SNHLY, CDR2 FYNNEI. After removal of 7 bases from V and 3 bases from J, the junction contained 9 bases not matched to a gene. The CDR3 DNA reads TGTGCCAGCACCGGACTAGCGCTCGCGGAAGAGACCCAGTACTTC. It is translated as CASTGLALAEETQYF.